This entry lists 21 T cell receptor beta chains sequenced from one sample in a study of blood T cell repertoires in COVID-19. Produced via immunoSEQ multiplex PCR; TCRdb's table is partial and in-frame only. The data hold more than 300,000 clones, with about 90% observed a single time. The sample taken for sequencing was peripheral blood. These receptors all stem from a woman under 40 with COVID-19, enrolled during active disease.

This clone was seen just once. The V gene is TRBV7-8, the J gene TRBJ2-4; TRBD1 aligns across 10 bases. The CDR3 sequence is 14 residues long. Germline V gene data show CDR1 as SGHVS and CDR2 as FQNEAQ. Losses at the gene ends were 5 bases for V and 7 bases for J; bases not matched to a gene: 5. CDR3 residues: CASSPGQGTNIQYF. In DNA form, the CDR3 reads TGTGCCAGCAGCCCGGGACAGGGGACTAACATTCAGTACTTC.

The chain has TRBV7-9 and TRBJ1-1; perhaps TRBD1 as D (5 bases). The V gene's germline CDR1 is SEHNR and CDR2 FQNEAQ (reference sequence). The CDR3 has 16 amino acids. The germline V and J ends were trimmed by 1 base and 5 bases, with 17 bases remaining between them. CDR3 nucleotides: TGTGCCAGCAGCTTAGAGGCAGGGCAAGGAAGGACTGAAGCTTTCTTT. This encodes CASSLEAGQGRTEAFF.

V is TRBV18 and J is TRBJ1-4; 8 nucleotides align to TRBD1. Germline trimming cut 5 bases from V and 5 bases from J; bases unmatched to any gene: 7. CDR3 length equals 15 residues. Germline CDR1 reads KGHSH; CDR2 reads LQKENI. The DNA for the CDR3 is TGTGCCAGCTCAACTCGGGACAGGACAAATGAAAAACTGTTTTTT. Translating it yields CASSTRDRTNEKLFF.

This clone was observed once. This rearrangement joins TRBV19 to TRBJ1-1; no clear D. This CDR3 has 15 amino acids. Germline V CDR1 and CDR2: LNHDA, SQIVND (reference sequence). V lost 7 bases, J lost 3 bases, and 18 bases lay in between. In DNA form, the CDR3 reads TGTGCCAGTACCCCCTCGACTTTGCGGGACACTGAAGCTTTCTTT. This encodes CASTPSTLRDTEAFF.

This clone has a single count. The rearrangement joins TRBV6-6 to TRBJ1-2; D remains unclear. Deletions cut 0 bases from V and 4 bases from J, with 6 bases between. The CDR3 has 13 amino acids. Germline CDR1 MNHNY, CDR2 SVGAGI (reference sequence). The CDR3 DNA follows: TGTGCCAGCAGTTACTCCGAAGCCTATGGCTACACCTTC. Residues: CASSYSEAYGYTF.

J is TRBJ2-5 and V is TRBV5-1; TRBD1 is a possible D gene (5 bases). The CDR3 runs to 13 residues. V dropped 2 bases and J dropped 1 base, with 6 bases sitting between them. The germline CDR1 and CDR2 sequences are SGHRS and YFSETQ. The CDR3 sequence: CASSFDSQETQYF. CDR3 sequence (DNA): TGCGCCAGCAGCTTCGACAGCCAAGAGACCCAGTACTTC.

The chain is built from TRBV7-6 and TRBJ2-2, with 8 bases matching TRBD2. Looked up from germline, CDR1 is SGHVS and CDR2 is FNYEAQ. Trimming cost V 4 bases and J 7 bases; bases outside gene matches: 8. This CDR3 comprises 15 residues. The CDR3 spells CASSSAGGAVGELFF. The DNA for the CDR3 is TGTGCCAGCAGCTCGGCCGGGGGGGCAGTCGGGGAGCTGTTTTTT.

The chain recombines TRBV5-1 with TRBJ1-2; TRBD1 matches at 8 bases. The trim removed 4 bases at V and 8 bases at J, leaving 10 bases unmatched. Germline CDR1 and CDR2: SGHRS and YFSETQ. CDR3 length: 14 residues. The CDR3 region has the DNA TGCGCCAGCAGCGAAGTCCCGGACAGGGAGGGCTACACCTTC. Protein sequence: CASSEVPDREGYTF.

CDR3 in amino acids: CASSLGRGSNQPQHF. CDR3 bases: TGTGCCAGCAGCTTAGGAAGGGGCTCCAATCAGCCCCAGCATTTT. The rearrangement uses TRBV7-8 and TRBJ1-5; the D gene is possibly TRBD1 (5 bases). The CDR3 has 15 residues. CDR1 is SGHVS and CDR2 is FQNEAQ in the germline V gene. Trimming cost V 1 base and J 3 bases, with 10 bases left between them.

The chain has TRBV7-2 and TRBJ2-2; D gene ambiguous. Trimming pared 4 bases from V and 9 bases from J, leaving 6 bases between. Germline V gives CDR1 SGHTA, CDR2 FQGNSA. The CDR3 loop spans 11 amino acids. CDR3 coding DNA: TGTGCCAGCAGCTCCTTCCGGGAGCTGTTTTTT. Amino acid sequence: CASSSFRELFF. The whole variable domain, filled in from reference TRBV7-2 and TRBJ2-2, reads GAGVSQSPSNKVTEKGKDVELRCDPISGHTALYWYRQSLGQGLEFLIYFQGNSAPDKSGLPSDRFSAERTGGSVSTLTIQRTQQEDSAVYLCASSSFRELFFGEGSRLTVL.

This clone was seen more than once but under ten times. The CDR3 nucleotides read TGTGCCAGCAGTCCACAACAGGGTCCGGCTGAAGCTTTCTTT. It is translated as CASSPQQGPAEAFF. The J gene is TRBJ1-1, the V gene TRBV6-5; TRBD1 is a possible D gene (6 bases). The ends were cut back, 5 bases at V and 6 bases at J, with 16 bases in the middle. The CDR3 spans 14 residues. CDR1 is MNHEY, CDR2 SVGAGI, per germline.

The V gene is TRBV7-8, the J gene TRBJ1-2; the D gene is possibly TRBD1 (6 bases). The CDR3 is 13 amino acids. V gave up 6 bases and J gave up 4 bases, with 12 bases separating them. The germline CDR1 and CDR2 sequences are SGHVS and FQNEAQ. CDR3 residues: CASSPQGLYGYTF. CDR3 bases: TGTGCCAGCAGTCCACAGGGCCTCTATGGCTACACCTTC.

The V and J genes are TRBV4-1 and TRBJ2-5, with TRBD1 as a possible D gene (5 bases). Germline values: CDR1 MGHRA, CDR2 YSYEKL. With 1 base removed from V and 6 bases from J, the gap between germline ends came to 9 bases. This CDR3 region has 13 residues. The CDR3 reads CASSQVDTKTQYF. The CDR3 region has the DNA TGCGCCAGCAGCCAAGTGGACACCAAGACCCAGTACTTC.

This clone was detected only a few times. The rearrangement links TRBV3-1 (or the pseudogene TRBV3-2) to TRBJ2-5; 9 nucleotides line up with TRBD1. This CDR3 is 14 amino acids long. V lost 4 bases to trimming and J lost 5 bases; unmatched junction nucleotides: 5. The germline V gene encodes CDR1 LGHDT and CDR2 YNNKEL (reference sequence). This CDR3 is CASSPTGGLETQYF. The CDR3 nucleotides read TGTGCCAGCAGCCCCACAGGGGGCCTTGAGACCCAGTACTTC.

The chain combines TRBV7-8 with TRBJ1-3; no clear D. Trimming shortened V by 4 bases and J by 1 base, and 8 bases separated the two germline ends. Germline V gives CDR1 SGHVS, CDR2 FQNEAQ. This CDR3 has 14 residues. CDR3 in amino acids: CASSSTVSGNTIYF. Here the CDR3 DNA reads TGTGCCAGCAGCTCCACAGTATCTGGAAACACCATATATTTT. The full variable domain, completed using reference TRBV7-8 and TRBJ1-3, is GAGVSQSPRYKVAKRGQDVALRCDPISGHVSLFWYQQALGQGPEFLTYFQNEAQLDKSGLPSDRFFAERPEGSVSTLKIQRTQQEDSAVYLCASSSTVSGNTIYFGEGSWLTVV.

The chain couples TRBV7-6 to TRBJ1-2; D perhaps matches TRBD1 (5 bases). V lost 1 base and J lost 4, with 13 bases in between. This CDR3 spans 15 amino acids. CDR1 and CDR2 from the germline V gene are SGHVS and FNYEAQ. CDR3 residues: CASSLDMSGLYGYTF. CDR3 coding DNA: TGTGCCAGCAGCTTAGATATGTCAGGGCTCTATGGCTACACCTTC.

The chain is built from TRBV2 and TRBJ2-2, with D perhaps TRBD2 (5 bases). Germline V gene lookup returns CDR1 SNHLY and CDR2 FYNNEI. The CDR3 is 13 residues long. Trimming shortened V by 7 bases and J by 7 bases, and 13 bases separated the two germline ends. The CDR3 DNA follows: TGTGCCAGCATCGCTTTTCGGGACGGGGAGCTGTTTTTT. It codes for CASIAFRDGELFF.

CDR3 in DNA: TGTGCCAGCAGTCTCAACCCCATCTGGGGCTACACAGATACGCAGTATTTT. It is translated as CASSLNPIWGYTDTQYF. The chain links TRBV6-6 to TRBJ2-3; perhaps TRBD1 as D (5 bases). From germline, CDR1 is MNHNY and CDR2 SVGAGI (reference sequence). Trimming cost V 5 bases and J 2 bases, with 20 bases left between them. The CDR3 loop spans 17 amino acids.

The V gene is TRBV30, the J gene TRBJ1-6; D gene unclear. Looked up from germline, CDR1 is GTSNPN and CDR2 is SVGIG (reference sequence). The CDR3 is 14 residues long. Trimming pared 0 bases from V and 6 bases from J, leaving 9 bases between. Here the CDR3 DNA reads TGTGCCTGGAGTGTTTTACAGCCTAATTCACCCCTCCACTTT. Residues: CAWSVLQPNSPLHF.

In its sample, this clone was seen a few times. The rearrangement links TRBV5-6 to TRBJ1-2; D is unclear. CDR3 size: 14 residues. Deletions cut 1 base from V and 4 bases from J, with 11 bases between. CDR1 and CDR2 (germline): SGHDT, YYEEEE. This CDR3 is CASSLWRPIYGYTF. The CDR3 nucleotides read TGTGCCAGCAGCTTGTGGCGGCCGATCTATGGCTACACCTTC. The whole variable domain, remainder taken from reference TRBV5-6 and TRBJ1-2, is DAGVTQSPTHLIKTRGQQVTLRCSPKSGHDTVSWYQQALGQGPQFIFQYYEEEERQRGNFPDRFSGHQFPNYSSELNVNALLLGDSALYLCASSLWRPIYGYTFGSGTRLTVV.

This clone was found a few times. The rearrangement joins TRBV18 to TRBJ1-5; 9 bases line up with TRBD1. The junction had 4 bases not matched to a gene; V was cut back by 3 bases and J by 4 bases. This CDR3 has 15 amino acids. Germline CDR1 is KGHSH and CDR2 is LQKENI. The CDR3 DNA is TGTGCCAGCTCACCCGGGACAGGGAGTAATCAGCCCCAGCATTTT. As protein: CASSPGTGSNQPQHF.